The rows below give T cell receptor beta chains drawn from one sample of a study of blood T cell repertoires in COVID-19. TCRdb keeps only in-frame clones here, not all; method: immunoSEQ multiplex PCR. The sample holds 200,000 or so clones; more than 85% are singletons and the top ten take around 2.3%. The sample was peripheral blood. These receptors all stem from a man aged 65-85 years with active or convalescent COVID-19. The CDR3 runs from the conserved cysteine through the conserved F or W. A D gene is named only where the DNA matches it firmly. The size field is filled for only some rows; it gives once, few, many or a size class.

TGTGCCACCAGTGATCCCGGACAAATGGGAGAGACCCAGTACTTC	CATSDPGQMGETQYF	NA	TRBV24-1	NA	TRBJ2-5
TGCGCCAGCAGTGAGTTTCAGGGTCCAGCGCAGTATTTT	CASSEFQGPAQYF	NA	TRBV10-1	NA	TRBJ2-3
TGTGCCAGCTCACCATCGCTAGCGGGGGGGTCAACGCAGTATTTT	CASSPSLAGGSTQYF	TRBD2	TRBV18	NA	TRBJ2-3
TGCGCCAGCAGCTTGTCGGAAACTAGCCCAGTCACCGGGGAGCTGTTTTTT	CASSLSETSPVTGELFF	NA	TRBV5-1	NA	TRBJ2-2
TGCGCCAGCAGCTTGCAGGGACAGGGCTATGGCTACACCTTC	CASSLQGQGYGYTF	TRBD1	TRBV5-1	NA	TRBJ1-2
TGTGCCAGCAGCTTATCGGTGGGGACAGGGCGGACGTCGGATACGCAGTATTTT	CASSLSVGTGRTSDTQYF	TRBD1	TRBV7-9	NA	TRBJ2-3
TGTGCCAGCAGCCGCGGGGATGCATATGGCTACACCTTC	CASSRGDAYGYTF	NA	TRBV11-3	few	TRBJ1-2
TGTGCCAGCAGCTTAGCAGGGGAGAACACTGAAGCTTTCTTT	CASSLAGENTEAFF	NA	TRBV7-2	NA	TRBJ1-1
TGTGCCATCAGTGAACAGGGGGCCGATCGCGAGCAGTACTTC	CAISEQGADREQYF	TRBD1	TRBV10-3	NA	TRBJ2-7
TGCGCCAGCAGCTTGGGGACAGCCAATCAGCCCCAGCATTTT	CASSLGTANQPQHF	NA	TRBV5-1	NA	TRBJ1-5
TGTGCCACCAGCGGACAGTATAATTCACCCCTCCACTTT	CATSGQYNSPLHF	NA	TRBV15	NA	TRBJ1-6
TGTGCCAGCAGCGTAGCGATTAGCGGGAGCTACGGCACAGATACGCAGTATTTT	CASSVAISGSYGTDTQYF	TRBD2	TRBV9	NA	TRBJ2-3
TGTGCCAGCAGCACTCTTCGGGAGCGGGGGGGCCGGGGCACAGATACGCAGTATTTT	CASSTLRERGGRGTDTQYF	TRBD2	TRBV5-6	few	TRBJ2-3
TGTGCCAGCAGAACCCGACTAGCGGGGCTATACGAGCAGTACTTC	CASRTRLAGLYEQYF	TRBD2	TRBV28	NA	TRBJ2-7
TGCGCCAGCAGCCAGGGACTAGCGGACAACTACAATGAGCAGTTCTTC	CASSQGLADNYNEQFF	TRBD2	TRBV4-3	NA	TRBJ2-1
TGTGCCAGCTCACCACCTAACCAAGAGACCCAGTACTTC	CASSPPNQETQYF	NA	TRBV18	once	TRBJ2-5
TGTGCCAGCAGTGTCGGGGGAGCCAGGGAGACCCAGTACTTC	CASSVGGARETQYF	NA	TRBV28	NA	TRBJ2-5
TGTGCCAGTAGGAAGAGCGGGACCAACAATGAGCAGTTCTTC	CASRKSGTNNEQFF	TRBD2	TRBV2	NA	TRBJ2-1
TGCGCCAGCAGCCAAGATGGTGGGGGACTCGTGAACACCGGGGAGCTGTTTTTT	CASSQDGGGLVNTGELFF	NA	TRBV4-1	NA	TRBJ2-2
TGTGCCAGCAGTTTCTACACCGGGGAGCTGTTTTTT	CASSFYTGELFF	NA	TRBV12-3/TRBV12-4	few	TRBJ2-2
TGTGCCAGCTCACCAACAGGGTTCTACGAGCAGTACTTC	CASSPTGFYEQYF	NA	TRBV18	NA	TRBJ2-7
TGTGCCAGCAGCTTAGGCGGGAACGGTCAGCCCCAGCATTTT	CASSLGGNGQPQHF	NA	TRBV7-2	NA	TRBJ1-5
TGTGCCAGCAGACCCCGGGTATCAAGCGCCCCATCCTACAATGAGCAGTTCTTC	CASRPRVSSAPSYNEQFF	NA	TRBV28	NA	TRBJ2-1
TGTGCCAGCAGTTACGACAGGGGGGTAAACATTCAGTACTTC	CASSYDRGVNIQYF	TRBD1	TRBV6-6	NA	TRBJ2-4
TGCGCCAGCAGCTCCTTGGGACTAGCGGTCACAGATACGCAGTATTTT	CASSSLGLAVTDTQYF	TRBD2	TRBV5-1	NA	TRBJ2-3
TGCAGCTCAAAAGGGGTTCAGGGCTATGGCTACACCTTC	CSSKGVQGYGYTF	NA	TRBV29-1	NA	TRBJ1-2
TGTGCCACCAGCAGAGTGGGAGGGGCTGAGACCCAGTACTTC	CATSRVGGAETQYF	TRBD2	TRBV15	NA	TRBJ2-5
TGTGCCATCAGTGTAGGGGCTTATAATTCACCCCTCCACTTT	CAISVGAYNSPLHF	NA	TRBV10-3	NA	TRBJ1-6
TGTGCCAGCAGCTTAACTAGCGGGGGGGTGAGCACAGATACGCAGTATTTT	CASSLTSGGVSTDTQYF	TRBD2	TRBV7-6	NA	TRBJ2-3
TGTGCCAGCAGTTTCAGGGGCCTTACCCCCTACGAGCAGTACTTC	CASSFRGLTPYEQYF	NA	TRBV27	NA	TRBJ2-7
TGTGCCAGCAGCTTAGCGAGCGAGCAGTACTTC	CASSLASEQYF	NA	TRBV5-6	NA	TRBJ2-7
TGTGCCAGCAGCCTAGTTGGCGGGGCCAACAATGAGCAGTTCTTC	CASSLVGGANNEQFF	NA	TRBV5-5	NA	TRBJ2-1
TGTGCCATCAGCCGGGGGGGCGCTGAAGCTTTCTTT	CAISRGGAEAFF	NA	TRBV10-3	NA	TRBJ1-1
TGTGCCAGCAGTGATGAGTTTGGGACAGTACAAGAGACCCAGTACTTC	CASSDEFGTVQETQYF	TRBD1	TRBV6-1	NA	TRBJ2-5
TGTGCCAGCAGCAAAAAGGGAAGCGGGAATCTGTACGAGCAGTACTTC	CASSKKGSGNLYEQYF	NA	TRBV21-1	NA	TRBJ2-7
TGCGCCAGCAGCCAAGCGCCGACAGGCTCTGGAAACACCATATATTTT	CASSQAPTGSGNTIYF	NA	TRBV4-3	NA	TRBJ1-3
TGTGCCAGCAGCTTAGAGTCGCCAGGAGGCGCTTCACCCCTCCACTTT	CASSLESPGGASPLHF	NA	TRBV7-2	NA	TRBJ1-6
TGTGCCAGCAGCCAAGGGGAGGCCCTCGGGGGACTGTTTTTT	CASSQGEALGGLFF	NA	TRBV3-1/TRBV3-2	NA	TRBJ1-4
TGTGCCAGCAGCACCAGACAGGGGGGCTACGAGCAGTACTTC	CASSTRQGGYEQYF	TRBD1	TRBV7-9	NA	TRBJ2-7
TGTGCCAGCAGCTTAAACCTAGCGGCGATTCCTCGGGGGGTAGAGACCCAGTACTTC	CASSLNLAAIPRGVETQYF	TRBD2	TRBV7-2	NA	TRBJ2-5
TGTGCCAGCAGCTCCACCTTGGACAGTGAAGCTAACTATGGCTACACCTTC	CASSSTLDSEANYGYTF	NA	TRBV7-8	NA	TRBJ1-2
TGTGCCAGCAGTGGACTCCCGGGACAGGGCGGTGAGCAGTTCTTC	CASSGLPGQGGEQFF	TRBD1	TRBV6-6	NA	TRBJ2-1
TGTGCCAGCAGCTTAGGGACAGGTGGAAACACCATATATTTT	CASSLGTGGNTIYF	TRBD1	TRBV7-8	NA	TRBJ1-3
TGTGCCAGCAGCTCCGCAGGGGAGTCCTACGAGCAGTACTTC	CASSSAGESYEQYF	NA	TRBV5-6	NA	TRBJ2-7